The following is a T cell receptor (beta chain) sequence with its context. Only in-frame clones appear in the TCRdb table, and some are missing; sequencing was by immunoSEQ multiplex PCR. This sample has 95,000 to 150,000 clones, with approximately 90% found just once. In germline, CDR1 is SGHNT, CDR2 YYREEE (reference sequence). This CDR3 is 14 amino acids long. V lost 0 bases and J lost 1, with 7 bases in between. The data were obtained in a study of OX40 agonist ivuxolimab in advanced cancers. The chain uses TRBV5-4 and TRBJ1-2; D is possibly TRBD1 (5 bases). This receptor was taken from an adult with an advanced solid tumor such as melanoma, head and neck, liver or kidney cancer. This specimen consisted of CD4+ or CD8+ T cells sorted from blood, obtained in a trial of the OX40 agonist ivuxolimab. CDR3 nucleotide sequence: TGTGCCAGCAGCTTGGGGGACCGTAACTATGGCTACACCTTC. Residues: CASSLGDRNYGYTF.